The rows below give T cell receptor beta chains drawn from one sample of a study of cytotoxic CD8 clonotypes in ibrutinib-treated CLL. Using immunoSEQ multiplex PCR, the repertoire was profiled, and TCRdb retains in-frame clones only, with some absent. The repertoire holds 110,000 or so clones, with 58% as singletons. The sample here was PBMCs, taken after 24 months of ibrutinib treatment. All receptors derive from a human donor with chronic lymphocytic leukemia. The CDR3 runs from the conserved cysteine through the conserved F or W.

V gene	CDR3 protein
TRBV6-6	CASTLAGSSYNEQFF
TRBV7-9	CASSFPVERGEQYF
TRBV9	CASSRTGENTEAFF
TRBV11-2	CASSPVGVSYEQYF
TRBV6-5	CASSYGGTYNEQFF
TRBV6-5	CASSGKGRTEAFF
TRBV9	CASSVGDSTDTQYF
TRBV29-1	CSVLESQSSYEQYF
TRBV14	CASSPVEGRTEAFF
TRBV5-1	CASSPGGANTPPNEQFF
TRBV19	CASSRTGRTEAFF
TRBV9	CASSVAPVNSGELFF
TRBV6-6	CASRGTLSSYNSPLHF
TRBV19	CASRKDSYTEAFF
TRBV11-3	CASSFQDPETQYF
TRBV4-3	CASSQEPFLGIGEAFF
TRBV5-6	CASSNSGGPPETQYF